This TCR beta chain was sequenced for a study of post-analysis software for immune sequencing data. Presence of unique molecular identifiers characterized the TCR beta cDNA libraries. TCRdb processed the PCR reads anew with MiXCR; each CDR3 protein has one entry. Of 700,000 to 800,000 distinct CDR3 sequences listed, less than 35% are singletons. Germline-derived CDR1 and CDR2 are SGHTA and FQGNSA. V lost 8 bases to trimming and J lost 4 bases, with 22 bases between them. The CDR3 is 16 residues long. Study-wide findings and caveats: Strong same-batch co-clustering of samples appeared with F measure clustering. Controls showed significantly higher normalized Chao1 diversity than did multiple sclerosis patients. When patients were compared with controls, five TRBV segments were more frequent, TRBV5-6, TRBV5-1 and TRBV20-1 among them.

This clonotype was seen only a few times. No antigen is known for it. The clonotype was recovered from a girl between 5 and 17 years old with multiple sclerosis. Sequencing was done on a sample of blood. The chain recombines TRBV7-2 with TRBJ2-3; the D gene is possibly TRBD2 (7 bases). The chain's CDR3 is CASRTQGGARADTQYF. The CDR3 DNA reads TGTGCCAGCCGAACCCAAGGGGGGGCTAGGGCAGATACGCAGTATTTT.